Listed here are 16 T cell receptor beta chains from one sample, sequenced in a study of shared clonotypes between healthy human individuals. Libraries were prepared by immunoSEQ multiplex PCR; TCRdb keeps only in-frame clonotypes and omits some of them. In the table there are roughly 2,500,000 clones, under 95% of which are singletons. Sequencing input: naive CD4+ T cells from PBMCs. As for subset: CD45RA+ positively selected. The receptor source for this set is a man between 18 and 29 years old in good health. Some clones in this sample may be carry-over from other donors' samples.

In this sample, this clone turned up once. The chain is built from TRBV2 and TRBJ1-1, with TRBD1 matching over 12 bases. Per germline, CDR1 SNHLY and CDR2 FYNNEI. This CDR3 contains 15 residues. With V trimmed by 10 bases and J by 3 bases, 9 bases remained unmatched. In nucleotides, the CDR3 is TGTGCCACCCGGGACAGGGGGCATTCGGACACTGAAGCTTTCTTT. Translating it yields CATRDRGHSDTEAFF.

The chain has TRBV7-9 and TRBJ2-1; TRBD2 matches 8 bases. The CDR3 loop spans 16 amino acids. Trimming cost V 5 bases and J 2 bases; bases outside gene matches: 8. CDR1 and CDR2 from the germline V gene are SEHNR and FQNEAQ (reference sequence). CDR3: CASSPISGTAYNEQFF. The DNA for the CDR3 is TGTGCCAGCAGCCCGATTAGCGGGACTGCCTACAATGAGCAGTTCTTC. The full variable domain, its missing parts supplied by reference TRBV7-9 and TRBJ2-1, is DTGVSQNPRHKITKRGQNVTFRCDPISEHNRLYWYRQTLGQGPEFLTYFQNEAQLEKSRLLSDRFSAERPKGSFSTLEIQRTEQGDSAMYLCASSPISGTAYNEQFFGPGTRLTVL.

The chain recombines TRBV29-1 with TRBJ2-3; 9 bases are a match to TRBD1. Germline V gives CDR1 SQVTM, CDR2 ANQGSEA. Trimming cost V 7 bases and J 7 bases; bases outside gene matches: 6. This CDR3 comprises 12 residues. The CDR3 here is CSAGTGLHTQYF. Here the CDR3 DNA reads TGCAGCGCCGGGACAGGGCTACATACGCAGTATTTT.

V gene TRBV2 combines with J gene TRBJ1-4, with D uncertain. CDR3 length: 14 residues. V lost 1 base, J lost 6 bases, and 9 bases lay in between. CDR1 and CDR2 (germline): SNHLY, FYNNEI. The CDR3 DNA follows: TGTGCCAGCAGTGAAGAGATGTCCGATGAAAAACTGTTTTTT. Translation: CASSEEMSDEKLFF.

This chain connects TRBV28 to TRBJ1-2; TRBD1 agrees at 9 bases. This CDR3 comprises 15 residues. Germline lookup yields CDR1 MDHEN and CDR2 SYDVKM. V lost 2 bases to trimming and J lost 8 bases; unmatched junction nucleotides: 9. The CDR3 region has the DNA TGTGCCAGCAGTTTAACCGGGACAGGGTCGCACGGCTACACCTTC. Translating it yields CASSLTGTGSHGYTF.

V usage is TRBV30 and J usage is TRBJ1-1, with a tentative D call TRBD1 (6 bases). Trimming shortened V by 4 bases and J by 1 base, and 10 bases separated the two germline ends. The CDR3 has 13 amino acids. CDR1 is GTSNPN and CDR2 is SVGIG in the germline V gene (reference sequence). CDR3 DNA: TGTGCCTGGACGGGACACGCGAACACTGAAGCTTTCTTT. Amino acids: CAWTGHANTEAFF.

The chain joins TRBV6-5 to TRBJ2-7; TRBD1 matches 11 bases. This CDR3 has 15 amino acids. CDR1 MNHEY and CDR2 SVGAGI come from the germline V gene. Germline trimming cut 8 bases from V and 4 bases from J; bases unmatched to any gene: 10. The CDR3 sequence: CASSRSGQGAYEQYF. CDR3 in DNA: TGTGCCAGCTCCCGGAGTGGACAGGGGGCTTACGAGCAGTACTTC.

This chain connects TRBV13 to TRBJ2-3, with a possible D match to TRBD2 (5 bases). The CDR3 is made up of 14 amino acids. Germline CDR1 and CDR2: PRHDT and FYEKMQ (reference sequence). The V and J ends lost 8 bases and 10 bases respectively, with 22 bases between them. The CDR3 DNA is TGTGCCAGCGGCCGGACGGTTGGCCAGGAGGCGCAGTATTTT. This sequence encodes CASGRTVGQEAQYF.

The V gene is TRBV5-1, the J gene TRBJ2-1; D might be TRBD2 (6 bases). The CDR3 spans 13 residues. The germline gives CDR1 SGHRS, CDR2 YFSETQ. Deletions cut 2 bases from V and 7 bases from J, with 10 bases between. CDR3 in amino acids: CASSLPGANEQFF. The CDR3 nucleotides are TGCGCCAGCAGCTTACCGGGAGCGAATGAGCAGTTCTTC.

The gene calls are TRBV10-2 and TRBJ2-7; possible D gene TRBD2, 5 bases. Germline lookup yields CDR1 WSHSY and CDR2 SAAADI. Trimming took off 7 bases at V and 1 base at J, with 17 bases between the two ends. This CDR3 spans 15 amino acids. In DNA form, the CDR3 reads TGCGCCAGCATCAAAAGGGAGACTCAATCCTACGAGCAGTACTTC. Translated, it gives CASIKRETQSYEQYF.

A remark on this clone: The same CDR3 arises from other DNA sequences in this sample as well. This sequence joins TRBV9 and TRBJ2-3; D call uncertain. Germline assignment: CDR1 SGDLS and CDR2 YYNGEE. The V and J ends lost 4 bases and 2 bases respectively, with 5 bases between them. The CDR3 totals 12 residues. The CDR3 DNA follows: TGTGCCAGCAGCCTGACCACAGATACGCAGTATTTT. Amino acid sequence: CASSLTTDTQYF.

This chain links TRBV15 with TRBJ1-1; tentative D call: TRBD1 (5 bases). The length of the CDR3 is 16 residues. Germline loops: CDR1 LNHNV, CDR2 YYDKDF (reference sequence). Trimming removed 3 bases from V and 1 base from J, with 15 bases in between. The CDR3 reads CATSRGRGAANTEAFF. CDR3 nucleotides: TGTGCCACCAGCAGGGGCCGAGGGGCCGCGAACACTGAAGCTTTCTTT. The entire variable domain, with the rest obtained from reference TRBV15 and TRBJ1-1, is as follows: DAMVIQNPRYQVTQFGKPVTLSCSQTLNHNVMYWYQQKSSQAPKLLFHYYDKDFNNEADTPDNFQSRRPNTSFCFLDIRSPGLGDTAMYLCATSRGRGAANTEAFFGQGTRLTVV.

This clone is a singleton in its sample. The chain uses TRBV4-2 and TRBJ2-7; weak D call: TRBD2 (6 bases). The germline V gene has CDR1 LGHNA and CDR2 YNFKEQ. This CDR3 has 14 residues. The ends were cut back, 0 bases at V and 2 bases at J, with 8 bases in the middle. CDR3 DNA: TGTGCCAGCAGCCAAGACCGGGAGACCTACGAGCAGTACTTC. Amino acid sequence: CASSQDRETYEQYF.

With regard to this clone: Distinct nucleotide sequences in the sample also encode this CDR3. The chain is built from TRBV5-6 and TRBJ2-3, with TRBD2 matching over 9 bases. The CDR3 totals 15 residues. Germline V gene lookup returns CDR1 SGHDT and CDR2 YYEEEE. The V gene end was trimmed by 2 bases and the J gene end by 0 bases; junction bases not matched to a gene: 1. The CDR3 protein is CASSFGLASTDTQYF. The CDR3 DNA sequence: TGTGCCAGCAGCTTTGGACTAGCGAGCACAGATACGCAGTATTTT.

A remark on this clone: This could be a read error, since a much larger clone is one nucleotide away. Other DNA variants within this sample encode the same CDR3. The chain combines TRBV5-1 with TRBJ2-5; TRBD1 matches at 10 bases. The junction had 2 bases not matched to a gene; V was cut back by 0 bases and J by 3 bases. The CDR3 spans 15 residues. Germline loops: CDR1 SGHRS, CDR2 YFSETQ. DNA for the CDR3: TGCGCCAGCAGCTTGGCGGGGACAGGGGAAGAGACCCAGTACTTC. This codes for CASSLAGTGEETQYF.

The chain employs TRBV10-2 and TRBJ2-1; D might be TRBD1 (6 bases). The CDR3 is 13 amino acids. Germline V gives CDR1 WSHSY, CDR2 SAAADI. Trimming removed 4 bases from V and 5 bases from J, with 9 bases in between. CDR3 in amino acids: CASSGQADNEQFF. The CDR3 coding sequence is TGCGCCAGCAGTGGACAGGCCGACAATGAGCAGTTCTTC.